This TCR beta chain is from a study of blood T cell repertoires in COVID-19. The CDR3 length is 14 residues. The junction had 6 bases not matched to a gene; V was cut back by 4 bases and J by 4 bases. Germline V CDR1 and CDR2: LNHDA, SQIVND (reference sequence). Some clones are missing from TCRdb's copy, which holds only in-frame ones; the method was immunoSEQ multiplex PCR. The sample lists 200,000 or so clones; 80% to 85% were seen once. The chain recombines TRBV19 with TRBJ2-5; TRBD1 matches 7 bases. Input material: peripheral blood. This TCR was recovered from a woman aged 55-69 years who had recovered from COVID-19. In nucleotides, the CDR3 is TGTGCCAGTAGTAAACAGGGGACCTTAGAGACCCAGTACTTC. Amino acids: CASSKQGTLETQYF.